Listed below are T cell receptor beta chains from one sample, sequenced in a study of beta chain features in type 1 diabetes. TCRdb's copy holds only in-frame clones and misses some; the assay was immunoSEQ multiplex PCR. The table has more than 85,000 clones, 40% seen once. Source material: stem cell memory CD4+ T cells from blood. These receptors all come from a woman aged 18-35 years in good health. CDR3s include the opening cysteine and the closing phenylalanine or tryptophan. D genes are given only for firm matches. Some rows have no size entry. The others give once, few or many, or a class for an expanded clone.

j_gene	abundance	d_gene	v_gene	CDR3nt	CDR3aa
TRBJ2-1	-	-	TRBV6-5	TGTGCCAGCAGTTACGAGTGGGCTAGCAATAATGAGCAGTTCTTC	CASSYEWASNNEQFF
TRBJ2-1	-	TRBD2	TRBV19	TGTGCCAGTAGGCCTCTCGGTAGCGGGACCTACAATGAGCAGTTCTTC	CASRPLGSGTYNEQFF
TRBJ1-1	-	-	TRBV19	TGTGCCAGTAGTATTCAGCGGACGGCTGAAGCTTTCTTT	CASSIQRTAEAFF
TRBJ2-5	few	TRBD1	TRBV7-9	TGTGCCAGCAGCGCCGGGACAGGGTCCCAAGAGACCCAGTACTTC	CASSAGTGSQETQYF
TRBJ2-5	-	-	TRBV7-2	TGTGCCAGCAGCTCACTAGGGGAGACCCAGTACTTC	CASSSLGETQYF
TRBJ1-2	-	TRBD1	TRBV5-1	TGCGCCAGCAGCGGACAGGGTCGCGGCTACACCTTC	CASSGQGRGYTF
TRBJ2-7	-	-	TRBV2	TGTGCCAGCAAGGTTAGCGCTCGTATCAACGAGCAGTACTTC	CASKVSARINEQYF
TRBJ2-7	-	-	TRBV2	TGTGCCAGCAGCCAACAGGGAGCCGGCGAGCAGTACTTC	CASSQQGAGEQYF
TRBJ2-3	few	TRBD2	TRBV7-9	TGTGCCAGCAGCTTGGGATGGAGACGGGAGGGGAGCACAGATACGCAGTATTTT	CASSLGWRREGSTDTQYF
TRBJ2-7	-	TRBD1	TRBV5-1	TGCGCCAGCAGCTACACCCCCGGGACAGGGTCCTACGAGCAGTACTTC	CASSYTPGTGSYEQYF
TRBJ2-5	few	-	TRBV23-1	TGCGCCAGCAGTCCCCGGGGACGGGGGTACGGGACCCAGTACTTC	CASSPRGRGYGTQYF
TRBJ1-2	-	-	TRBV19	TGTGCCAGTATCGCAGCTAACTATGGCTACACCTTC	CASIAANYGYTF
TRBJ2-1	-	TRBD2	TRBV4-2	TGTGCCAGCAGCCAAGATCGGGCTAGCGGGTCACACAATGAGCAGTTCTTC	CASSQDRASGSHNEQFF
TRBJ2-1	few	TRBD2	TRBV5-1	TGCGCCAGCAGCCCGGGTGGGATGATAGCGGGAAACAATGAGCAGTTCTTC	CASSPGGMIAGNNEQFF
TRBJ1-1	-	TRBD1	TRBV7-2	TGTGCCAGCAGCACGGGACAGTTGAACACTGAAGCTTTCTTT	CASSTGQLNTEAFF
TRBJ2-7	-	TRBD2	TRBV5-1	TGCGCCAGCAGCTTGGTGCGGGAGGTTTTAAGGGCCGAGCAGTACTTC	CASSLVREVLRAEQYF
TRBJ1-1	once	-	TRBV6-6	TGTGCCAGCAGTTCCCCAGTCGACAGCGAAGCTTTCTTT	CASSSPVDSEAFF
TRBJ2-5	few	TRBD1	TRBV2	TGTGCCAGCAGTGATGGATGGTCCGGGACAGCAGTCCAAGAGACCCAGTACTTC	CASSDGWSGTAVQETQYF
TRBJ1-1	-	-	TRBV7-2	TGTGCCAGCAGCTTAGGGGGGGTTAGAAAAGCTTTCTTT	CASSLGGVRKAFF
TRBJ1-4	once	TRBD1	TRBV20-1	TGCAGTGCTTCGACAGGGGAAAAACTGTTTTTT	CSASTGEKLFF
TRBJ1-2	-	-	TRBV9	TGTGCCAGCAGCGTAGGGGTACAGTCATATGGCTACACCTTC	CASSVGVQSYGYTF
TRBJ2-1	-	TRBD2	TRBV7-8	TGTGCCAGCAGCTCTTCCAGCGGGAGAAGGAATGAGCAGTTCTTC	CASSSSSGRRNEQFF
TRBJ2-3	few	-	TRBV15	TGTGCCACCAGCAGAGCACAGCTCACAGATACGCAGTATTTT	CATSRAQLTDTQYF
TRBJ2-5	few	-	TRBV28	TGTGCCAGCTGCGTGGCGGTCCCAGGGGAGACCCAGTACTTC	CASCVAVPGETQYF
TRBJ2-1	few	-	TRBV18	TGTGCCAGCTCACCACCGGGCAAGGATGAGCAGTTCTTC	CASSPPGKDEQFF
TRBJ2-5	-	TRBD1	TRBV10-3	TGTGCCATCAGTGAGTCGACTCTGGGGACAGAAGAGACCCAGTACTTC	CAISESTLGTEETQYF
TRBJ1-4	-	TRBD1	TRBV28	TGTGCCAGCAGTTTTCAGGGGGTTGCTAATGAAAAACTGTTTTTT	CASSFQGVANEKLFF